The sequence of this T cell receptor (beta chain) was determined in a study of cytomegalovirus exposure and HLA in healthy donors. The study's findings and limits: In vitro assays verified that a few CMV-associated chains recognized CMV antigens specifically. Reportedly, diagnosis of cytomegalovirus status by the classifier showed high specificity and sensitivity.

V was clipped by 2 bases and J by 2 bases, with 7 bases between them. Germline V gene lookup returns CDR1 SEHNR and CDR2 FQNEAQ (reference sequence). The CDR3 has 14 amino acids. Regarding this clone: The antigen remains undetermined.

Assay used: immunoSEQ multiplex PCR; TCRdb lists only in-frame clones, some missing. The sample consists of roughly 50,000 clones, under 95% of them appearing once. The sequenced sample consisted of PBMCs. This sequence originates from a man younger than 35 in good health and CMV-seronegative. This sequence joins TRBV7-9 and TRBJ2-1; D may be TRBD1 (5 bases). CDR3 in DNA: TGTGCCAGCAGCTTACAGGGTACCTACAATGAGCAGTTCTTC. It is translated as CASSLQGTYNEQFF.